A selection of T cell receptor beta chains follows, all from one sample in a study of CXCR3-negative and CXCR3-positive naive CD8 T cells. TCRdb reprocessed the 5' RACE reads and reports one entry per CDR3 protein, with no DNA. This listing includes 70,000 to 95,000 distinct CDR3 sequences. The sequencing input was naive CXCR3- CD8+ T cells from blood. The receptors stem from a human donor in good health. Some clones in this sample may be carry-over from other donors' samples. The CDR3 runs from the conserved cysteine through the conserved F or W.

v_gene	j_gene	CDR3aa
TRBV29-1	TRBJ1-2	CSAYAGTDLYGYTF
TRBV10-1	TRBJ1-2	CASSESNGGYGYTF
TRBV5-1	TRBJ2-6	CASSLGLAGSGANVLTF
TRBV15	TRBJ2-1	CATSRDVAGGYNEQFF
TRBV30	TRBJ2-7	CAWSVSGGYLYEQYF
TRBV29-1	TRBJ2-5	CSVERLEAQETQYF
TRBV27	TRBJ1-1	CASSLGGATEAFF
TRBV28	TRBJ2-7	CASSPLDWIKRHEQYF
TRBV9	TRBJ2-3	CASSPNPPGLAGSTDTQYF
TRBV20-1	TRBJ2-1	CSARNTGGISYNEQFF
TRBV7-8	TRBJ2-2	CASSLGGGGTNTGELFF
TRBV18	TRBJ1-5	CASSPGGALQPQHF
TRBV5-1	TRBJ2-7	CASSLEGAYEQYF
TRBV6-6	TRBJ2-3	CATDPTEGLGTDTQYF
TRBV7-9	TRBJ2-7	CASSPWDRAYEQYF
TRBV2	TRBJ1-5	CASSELDISNQPQHF
TRBV5-1	TRBJ2-1	CASSLIQGGPGDNEQFF
TRBV28	TRBJ2-1	CASSAPGYNEQFF
TRBV7-9	TRBJ1-5	CASSQGQGNQPQHF
TRBV29-1	TRBJ1-2	CSVRDTPNYGYTF
TRBV5-1	TRBJ2-7	CASSYRATNYEQYF
TRBV11-2	TRBJ2-1	CASSFMTPKQFF
TRBV7-2	TRBJ2-3	CASSSGTSGGAWDTQYF
TRBV29-1	TRBJ2-1	CSVIPGQDHEQFF
TRBV7-6	TRBJ1-6	CASSRQENNSPLHF
TRBV29-1	TRBJ2-3	CSVELRDDTDTQYF
TRBV29-1	TRBJ1-2	CSARDIDNYGYTF
TRBV7-9	TRBJ1-1	CASGTGGTEAFF
TRBV28	TRBJ2-5	CASSPNLLEYQETQYF
TRBV11-3	TRBJ2-3	CASSSTTGTGSDTQYF
TRBV7-2	TRBJ2-7	CASSPGQGQFYEQYF
TRBV12-3/TRBV12-4	TRBJ2-7	CASSSGGAAYEQYF
TRBV29-1	TRBJ2-7	CSVVFPDRAYEQYF
TRBV15	TRBJ1-1	CATSGAADTGDGAFF
TRBV20-1	TRBJ1-1	CSARDLKNTEAFF
TRBV29-1	TRBJ2-7	CSVLSGPYEQYF
TRBV20-1	TRBJ2-1	CSALPTTSGLDNEQFF
TRBV20-1	TRBJ1-2	CSARDHTKPGTQNGYTF
TRBV20-1	TRBJ1-5	CSAREAGGGQPQHF
TRBV6-5	TRBJ1-6	CASRLIPIESPLHF